Here is one T cell receptor (beta chain) with its context. V lost 1 base to trimming and J lost 6 bases, with 7 bases between them. The CDR3 loop spans 13 amino acids. From germline, CDR1 is LNHDA and CDR2 SQIVND (reference sequence). This sample was taken from a study of blood T cell repertoires in COVID-19. On the study more broadly: The United States, Italy and Spain were the sources of the acute and convalescent COVID-19 samples.

TCRdb's copy holds only in-frame clones and misses some; the assay was immunoSEQ multiplex PCR. The sample holds approximately 500,000 clones, about 88% seen once. The sequence came from a woman aged 45-65 years with COVID-19, enrolled during active disease. The sample comprised peripheral blood. The J gene is TRBJ1-5, the V gene TRBV19; D is unclear. In DNA, the CDR3 is TGTGCCAGTAGTATAGGGGCGGGTCAGCCCCAGCATTTT. It specifies CASSIGAGQPQHF.